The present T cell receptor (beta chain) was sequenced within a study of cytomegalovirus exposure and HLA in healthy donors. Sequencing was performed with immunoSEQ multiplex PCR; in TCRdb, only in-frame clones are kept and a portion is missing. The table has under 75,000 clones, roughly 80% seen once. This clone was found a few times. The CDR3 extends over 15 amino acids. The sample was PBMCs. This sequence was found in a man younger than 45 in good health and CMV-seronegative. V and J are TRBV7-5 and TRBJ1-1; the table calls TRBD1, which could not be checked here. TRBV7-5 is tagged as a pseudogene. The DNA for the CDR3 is TGTGTCAGAAGCCTCCAGGGGAAGGAGAACACTGAAGCTTTCTTT. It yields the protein CVRSLQGKENTEAFF.